A selection of T cell receptor beta chains follows, all from one sample in a study of T cells in localized non-small cell lung cancer. TCRdb's copy holds only in-frame clones and misses some; the assay was immunoSEQ multiplex PCR. The sample contains about 30,000 clones, approximately 88% of which appear only once. The sample consisted of peripheral blood, taken before any cancer treatment. These receptors came from a female donor at least 60 years old with stage I lung adenocarcinoma. Both conserved end residues are part of each CDR3. The D gene is left open where the match is weak. The size entry is marked missing in some rows and otherwise reads once, few, many or a size class.

V: TRBV16; D: NA; J: TRBJ1-2; size: once; CDR3: CASSHGGDKVLANYGYTF; DNA: TGTGCCAGCAGCCATGGCGGGGACAAGGTCCTTGCTAACTATGGCTACACCTTC
V: TRBV29-1; D: TRBD2; J: TRBJ2-2; size: NA; CDR3: CSVGTSGVNTGELFF; DNA: TGCAGCGTAGGGACTAGCGGGGTCAACACCGGGGAGCTGTTTTTT
V: TRBV2; D: TRBD1; J: TRBJ2-5; size: NA; CDR3: CASRDRAAETQYF; DNA: TGTGCCAGCCGGGACAGGGCTGCGGAGACCCAGTACTTC
V: TRBV29-1; D: NA; J: TRBJ2-5; size: NA; CDR3: CSVSSGQETQYF; DNA: TGCAGCGTCAGTAGCGGCCAAGAGACCCAGTACTTC
V: TRBV28; D: TRBD1; J: TRBJ1-4; size: once; CDR3: CASSPRDRLNEKLFF; DNA: TGTGCCAGCAGTCCCCGGGACAGATTAAATGAAAAACTGTTTTTT
V: TRBV7-2; D: NA; J: TRBJ2-2; size: NA; CDR3: CASSLSVNTGELFF; DNA: TGTGCCAGCAGCTTATCCGTAAACACCGGGGAGCTGTTTTTT
V: TRBV13; D: NA; J: TRBJ2-2; size: NA; CDR3: CASSFRRMNTGELFF; DNA: TGTGCCAGCAGCTTTCGGAGGATGAACACCGGGGAGCTGTTTTTT
V: TRBV10-2; D: NA; J: TRBJ1-1; size: NA; CDR3: CASRPQGPSAEAFF; DNA: TGCGCCAGCAGACCACAGGGTCCCTCGGCTGAAGCTTTCTTT
V: TRBV7-9; D: NA; J: TRBJ1-5; size: NA; CDR3: CASSLASGCFNQPQHF; DNA: TGTGCCAGCAGCTTAGCGTCAGGTTGTTTTAATCAGCCCCAGCATTTT
V: TRBV7-8; D: NA; J: TRBJ1-1; size: NA; CDR3: CASSLHPMDLGNTEAFF; DNA: TGTGCCAGCAGCTTACATCCTATGGACTTGGGGAACACTGAAGCTTTCTTT
V: TRBV4-3; D: TRBD2; J: TRBJ2-1; size: NA; CDR3: CASSQDRKASGRPNEQFF; DNA: TGCGCCAGCAGCCAAGATCGGAAGGCTAGCGGGAGACCCAATGAGCAGTTCTTC
V: TRBV11-2; D: TRBD2; J: TRBJ2-1; size: NA; CDR3: CASSFASGYNEQFF; DNA: TGTGCCAGCAGCTTTGCTAGCGGCTACAATGAGCAGTTCTTC
V: TRBV28; D: NA; J: TRBJ2-1; size: NA; CDR3: CASSLRRSYNEQFF; DNA: TGTGCCAGCAGTTTACGCCGATCCTACAATGAGCAGTTCTTC
V: TRBV5-1; D: NA; J: TRBJ2-5; size: medium-sized; CDR3: CASSLLSETQYF; DNA: TGCGCCAGCAGCTTGTTATCAGAGACCCAGTACTTC
V: TRBV28; D: NA; J: TRBJ1-5; size: NA; CDR3: CASRGRRPNSNQPQHF; DNA: TGTGCCAGCCGGGGGAGACGGCCGAATAGCAATCAGCCCCAGCATTTT
V: TRBV11-2; D: NA; J: TRBJ1-1; size: NA; CDR3: CASSLIGTEAFF; DNA: TGTGCCAGCAGCTTGATAGGCACTGAAGCTTTCTTT
V: TRBV7-2; D: NA; J: TRBJ2-7; size: NA; CDR3: CASSLGYGSYEQYF; DNA: TGTGCCAGCAGCTTAGGCTACGGATCCTACGAGCAGTACTTC
V: TRBV9; D: TRBD1; J: TRBJ1-5; size: NA; CDR3: CASSVDRGYSNQPQHF; DNA: TGTGCCAGCAGCGTAGACAGGGGGTACAGCAATCAGCCCCAGCATTTT
V: TRBV5-1; D: NA; J: TRBJ1-2; size: few; CDR3: CASSFSGGTADVYGYTF; DNA: TGCGCCAGCAGCTTTTCAGGAGGGACGGCCGATGTCTATGGCTACACCTTC
V: TRBV27; D: NA; J: TRBJ1-1; size: NA; CDR3: CASSSGGTFGTEAFF; DNA: TGTGCCAGCAGTTCCGGGGGGACTTTTGGCACTGAAGCTTTCTTT
V: TRBV7-2; D: TRBD2; J: TRBJ2-7; size: once; CDR3: CASSPSASGFSYEQYF; DNA: TGTGCCAGCAGCCCCTCGGCTAGCGGGTTTAGCTACGAGCAGTACTTC
V: TRBV27; D: NA; J: TRBJ2-3; size: NA; CDR3: CASSSRRSADTQYF; DNA: TGTGCCAGCAGTTCCCGGCGGTCGGCAGATACGCAGTATTTT
V: TRBV19; D: TRBD1; J: TRBJ2-5; size: once; CDR3: CASISGTGIVETQYF; DNA: TGTGCCAGTATCTCCGGGACAGGGATTGTCGAGACCCAGTACTTC
V: TRBV27; D: NA; J: TRBJ2-7; size: NA; CDR3: CASSPTVGYEQYF; DNA: TGTGCCAGCAGTCCGACGGTCGGATACGAGCAGTACTTC
V: TRBV5-4; D: NA; J: TRBJ2-5; size: few; CDR3: CASSSTEGGRTQYF; DNA: TGTGCCAGCAGCTCCACGGAGGGGGGTAGGACCCAGTACTTC
V: TRBV19; D: NA; J: TRBJ1-3; size: NA; CDR3: CASSMAGGGNTIYF; DNA: TGTGCCAGTAGTATGGCTGGGGGAGGAAACACCATATATTTT
V: TRBV30; D: NA; J: TRBJ1-2; size: NA; CDR3: CAWTSLVGGDYGYTF; DNA: TGTGCCTGGACCTCCCTCGTGGGGGGTGACTATGGCTACACCTTC
V: TRBV5-5; D: NA; J: TRBJ1-1; size: NA; CDR3: CASRTGPVNTEAFF; DNA: TGTGCCAGCAGAACCGGGCCAGTTAACACTGAAGCTTTCTTT
V: TRBV5-1; D: NA; J: TRBJ2-7; size: NA; CDR3: CASSLETGNSYEQYF; DNA: TGCGCCAGCAGCTTGGAAACGGGCAACTCCTACGAGCAGTACTTC
V: TRBV11-2; D: NA; J: TRBJ1-1; size: few; CDR3: CASSRNTDTEAFF; DNA: TGTGCCAGCAGCAGGAACACTGACACTGAAGCTTTCTTT
V: TRBV5-5; D: TRBD1; J: TRBJ2-5; size: NA; CDR3: CASSRATGKETQYF; DNA: TGTGCCAGCAGCCGGGCGACAGGGAAAGAGACCCAGTACTTC
V: TRBV23-1; D: TRBD1; J: TRBJ2-3; size: NA; CDR3: CASTSPGQSTDTQYF; DNA: TGCGCCAGCACATCCCCGGGACAGAGCACAGATACGCAGTATTTT
V: TRBV11-2; D: TRBD1; J: TRBJ1-1; size: NA; CDR3: CASSSDRDTEAFF; DNA: TGTGCCAGCAGCTCCGACAGGGACACTGAAGCTTTCTTT
V: TRBV23-1; D: NA; J: TRBJ1-1; size: NA; CDR3: CASREKKNTEAFF; DNA: TGCGCCAGCAGGGAAAAGAAGAACACTGAAGCTTTCTTT
V: TRBV19; D: NA; J: TRBJ1-2; size: NA; CDR3: CARRGNYGYTF; DNA: TGTGCCAGAAGGGGAAACTATGGCTACACCTTC
V: TRBV7-2; D: TRBD2; J: TRBJ2-2; size: NA; CDR3: CASTKDPGGVGTGELFF; DNA: TGTGCCAGCACCAAAGATCCGGGAGGGGTGGGCACCGGGGAGCTGTTTTTT
V: TRBV19; D: NA; J: TRBJ1-3; size: NA; CDR3: CASSITTSSGNTIYF; DNA: TGTGCCAGTAGTATAACCACGAGCTCTGGAAACACCATATATTTT
V: TRBV18; D: NA; J: TRBJ2-1; size: NA; CDR3: CASSPPIPDEQFF; DNA: TGTGCCAGCTCACCACCTATACCTGATGAGCAGTTCTTC
V: TRBV7-2; D: TRBD1; J: TRBJ1-4; size: NA; CDR3: CASSQGQGVNEKLFF; DNA: TGTGCCAGCAGCCAAGGACAGGGAGTTAATGAAAAACTGTTTTTT
V: TRBV7-2; D: NA; J: TRBJ2-7; size: NA; CDR3: CASSFYRDTSEQYF; DNA: TGTGCCAGCAGCTTCTACCGGGACACCTCCGAGCAGTACTTC
V: TRBV6-1; D: TRBD2; J: TRBJ2-7; size: NA; CDR3: CASSSLAGVSYEQYF; DNA: TGTGCCAGCAGTAGTCTAGCGGGAGTCTCCTACGAGCAGTACTTC
V: TRBV6-1; D: TRBD2; J: TRBJ2-1; size: NA; CDR3: CASSGQRTSRVNEQFF; DNA: TGTGCCAGCAGTGGCCAGAGGACTAGCAGGGTCAATGAGCAGTTCTTC
V: TRBV19; D: TRBD1; J: TRBJ2-5; size: NA; CDR3: CATSNPFRDRELQETQYF; DNA: TGTGCCACCTCGAATCCCTTCCGGGACAGGGAACTCCAAGAGACCCAGTACTTC
V: TRBV14; D: NA; J: TRBJ2-5; size: NA; CDR3: CASSPWTNQETQYF; DNA: TGTGCCAGCAGCCCATGGACGAATCAAGAGACCCAGTACTTC
V: TRBV4-1; D: TRBD1; J: TRBJ2-7; size: NA; CDR3: CASSRDRGYEQYF; DNA: TGCGCCAGCAGCCGGGACAGGGGCTACGAGCAGTACTTC
V: TRBV28; D: NA; J: TRBJ2-4; size: NA; CDR3: CASSFGGPIQYF; DNA: TGTGCCAGCAGTTTCGGGGGGCCGATTCAGTACTTC
V: TRBV7-2; D: NA; J: TRBJ1-4; size: NA; CDR3: CASSLTGLNEKLFF; DNA: TGTGCCAGCAGCTTGACAGGTCTTAATGAAAAACTGTTTTTT
V: TRBV6-5; D: TRBD1; J: TRBJ2-7; size: once; CDR3: CASSRPGTGGQYF; DNA: TGTGCCAGCAGTCGTCCCGGGACAGGGGGACAGTACTTC